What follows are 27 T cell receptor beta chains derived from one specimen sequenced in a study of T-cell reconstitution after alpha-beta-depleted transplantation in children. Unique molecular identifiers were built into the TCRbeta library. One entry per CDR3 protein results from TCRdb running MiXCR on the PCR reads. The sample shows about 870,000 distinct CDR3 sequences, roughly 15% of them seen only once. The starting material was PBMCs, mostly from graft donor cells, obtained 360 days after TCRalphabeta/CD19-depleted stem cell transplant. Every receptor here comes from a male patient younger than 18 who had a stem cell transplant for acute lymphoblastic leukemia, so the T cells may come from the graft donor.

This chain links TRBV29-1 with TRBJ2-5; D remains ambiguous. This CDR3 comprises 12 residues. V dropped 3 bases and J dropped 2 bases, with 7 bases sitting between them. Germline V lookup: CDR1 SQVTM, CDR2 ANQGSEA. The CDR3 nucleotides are TGCAGCGTTGATAAAGAGCAAGAGACCCAGTACTTC. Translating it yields CSVDKEQETQYF.

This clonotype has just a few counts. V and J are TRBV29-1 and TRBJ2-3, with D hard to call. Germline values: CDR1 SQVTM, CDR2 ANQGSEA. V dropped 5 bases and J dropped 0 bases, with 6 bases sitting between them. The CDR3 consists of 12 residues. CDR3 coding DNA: TGCAGCGTTCCTACGAGCACAGATACGCAGTATTTT. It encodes CSVPTSTDTQYF.

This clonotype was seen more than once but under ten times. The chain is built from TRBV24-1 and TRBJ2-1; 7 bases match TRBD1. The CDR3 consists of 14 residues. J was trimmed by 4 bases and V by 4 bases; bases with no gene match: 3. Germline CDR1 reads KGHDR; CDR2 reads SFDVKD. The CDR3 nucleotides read TGTGCCACCAGTGAAAGGGGGCTATACAATGAGCAGTTCTTC. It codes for CATSERGLYNEQFF.

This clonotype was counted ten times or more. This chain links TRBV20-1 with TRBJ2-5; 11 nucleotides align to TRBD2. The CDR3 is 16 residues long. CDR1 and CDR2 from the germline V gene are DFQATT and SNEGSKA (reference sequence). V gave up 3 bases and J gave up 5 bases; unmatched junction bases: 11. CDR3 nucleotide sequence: TGCAGTGCTAGCCCTGGGGGTAGCGGGAGGGGGGAGACCCAGTACTTC. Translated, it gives CSASPGGSGRGETQYF.

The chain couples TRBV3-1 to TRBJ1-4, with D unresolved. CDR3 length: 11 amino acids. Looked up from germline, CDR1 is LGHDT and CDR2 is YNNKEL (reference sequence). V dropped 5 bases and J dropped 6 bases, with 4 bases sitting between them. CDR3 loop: CASSADEKLFF. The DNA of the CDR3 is TGTGCCAGCAGCGCTGATGAAAAACTGTTTTTT.

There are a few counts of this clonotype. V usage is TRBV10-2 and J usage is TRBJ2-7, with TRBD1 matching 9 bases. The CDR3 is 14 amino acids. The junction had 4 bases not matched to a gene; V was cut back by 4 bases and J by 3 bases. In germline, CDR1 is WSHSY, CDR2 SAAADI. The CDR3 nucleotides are TGCGCCAGCAGTGGACGGGACAGGGTCTACGAGCAGTACTTC. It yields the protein CASSGRDRVYEQYF.

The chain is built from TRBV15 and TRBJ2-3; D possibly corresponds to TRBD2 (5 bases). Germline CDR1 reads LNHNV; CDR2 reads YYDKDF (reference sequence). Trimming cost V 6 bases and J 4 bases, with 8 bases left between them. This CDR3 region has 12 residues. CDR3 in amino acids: CATREDSDTQYF. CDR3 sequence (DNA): TGTGCCACCAGGGAGGATTCAGATACGCAGTATTTT.

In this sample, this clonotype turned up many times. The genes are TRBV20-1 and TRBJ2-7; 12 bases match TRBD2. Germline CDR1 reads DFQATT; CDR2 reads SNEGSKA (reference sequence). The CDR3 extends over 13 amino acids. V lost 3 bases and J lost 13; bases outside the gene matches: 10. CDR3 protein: CSARGSGLAGPYF. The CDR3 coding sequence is TGCAGTGCTAGGGGCTCTGGACTAGCGGGACCCTACTTC.

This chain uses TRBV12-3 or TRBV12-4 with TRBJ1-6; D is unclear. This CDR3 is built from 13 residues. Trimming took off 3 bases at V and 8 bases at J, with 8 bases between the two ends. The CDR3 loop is CASSFSAHSPLHF. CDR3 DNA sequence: TGTGCCAGCAGTTTTTCCGCGCATTCACCCCTCCACTTT.

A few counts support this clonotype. The chain's CDR3 is CASDEQGFSNSPLHF. CDR3 coding DNA: TGTGCCAGCGACGAACAGGGGTTCTCTAATTCACCCCTCCACTTT. V and J are TRBV2 and TRBJ1-6, with TRBD1 identical over 7 bases. The CDR3 covers 15 residues. The junction had 10 bases not matched to a gene; V was cut back by 8 bases and J by 6 bases. Germline values: CDR1 SNHLY, CDR2 FYNNEI. The whole variable domain, filled in from reference TRBV2 and TRBJ1-6, reads EPEVTQTPSHQVTQMGQEVILRCVPISNHLYFYWYRQILGQKVEFLVSFYNNEISEKSEIFDDQFSVERPDGSNFTLKIRSTKLEDSAMYFCASDEQGFSNSPLHFGNGTRLTVT.

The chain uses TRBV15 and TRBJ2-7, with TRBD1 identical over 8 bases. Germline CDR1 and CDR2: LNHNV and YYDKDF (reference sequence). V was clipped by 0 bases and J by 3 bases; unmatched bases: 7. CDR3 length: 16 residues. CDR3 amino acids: CATSRDIGQGIYEQYF. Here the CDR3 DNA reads TGTGCCACCAGCAGAGATATTGGACAGGGAATCTACGAGCAGTACTTC.

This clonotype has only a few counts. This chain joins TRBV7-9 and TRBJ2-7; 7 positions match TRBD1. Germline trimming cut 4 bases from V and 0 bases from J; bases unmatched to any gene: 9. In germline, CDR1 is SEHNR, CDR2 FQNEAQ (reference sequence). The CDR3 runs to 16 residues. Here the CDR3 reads CASSSYRDRYSYEQYF. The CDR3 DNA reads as TGTGCCAGCAGCTCCTACCGGGACAGATACTCCTACGAGCAGTACTTC.

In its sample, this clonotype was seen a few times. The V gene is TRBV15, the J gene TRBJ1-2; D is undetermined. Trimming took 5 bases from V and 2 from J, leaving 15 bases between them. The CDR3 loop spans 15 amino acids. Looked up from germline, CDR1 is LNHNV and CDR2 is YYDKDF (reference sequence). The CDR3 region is CATSPKWDMNYGYTF. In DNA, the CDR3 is TGTGCCACCAGCCCAAAGTGGGATATGAACTATGGCTACACCTTC.

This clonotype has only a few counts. CDR3 amino acids: CASSHSSTEQFF. The CDR3 region has the DNA TGTGCCAGCAGCCACAGTAGCACTGAGCAGTTCTTC. V usage is TRBV3-1 and J usage is TRBJ2-1; unclear D gene. Germline lookup yields CDR1 LGHDT and CDR2 YNNKEL (reference sequence). CDR3 length equals 12 residues. Deletions cut 3 bases from V and 9 bases from J, with 9 bases between.

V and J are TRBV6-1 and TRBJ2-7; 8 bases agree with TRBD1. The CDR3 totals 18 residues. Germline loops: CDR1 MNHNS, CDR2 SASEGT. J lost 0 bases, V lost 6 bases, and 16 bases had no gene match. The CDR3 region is CASSRQGRHRESSYEQYF. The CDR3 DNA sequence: TGTGCCAGCAGCCGACAGGGGAGGCATAGGGAGTCCTCCTACGAGCAGTACTTC.

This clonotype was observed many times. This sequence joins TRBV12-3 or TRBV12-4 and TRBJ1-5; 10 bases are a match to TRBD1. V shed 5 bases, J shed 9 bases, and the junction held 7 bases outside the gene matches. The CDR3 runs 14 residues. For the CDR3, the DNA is TGTGCCAGCAGTACTCGACAGGGGGCGAGGCCCCAGCATTTT. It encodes CASSTRQGARPQHF.

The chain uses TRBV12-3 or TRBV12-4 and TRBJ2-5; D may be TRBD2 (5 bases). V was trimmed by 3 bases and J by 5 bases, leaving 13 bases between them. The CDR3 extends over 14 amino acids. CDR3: CASSFGLSQETQYF. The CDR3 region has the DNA TGTGCCAGCAGTTTCGGACTCTCTCAGGAGACCCAGTACTTC.

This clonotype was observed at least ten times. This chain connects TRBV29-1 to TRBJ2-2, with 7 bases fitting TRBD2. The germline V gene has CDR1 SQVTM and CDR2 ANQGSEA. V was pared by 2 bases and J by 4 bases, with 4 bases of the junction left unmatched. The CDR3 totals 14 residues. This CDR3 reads CSVEWGGGTGELFF. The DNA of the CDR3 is TGCAGCGTTGAATGGGGGGGGGGCACCGGGGAGCTGTTTTTT.

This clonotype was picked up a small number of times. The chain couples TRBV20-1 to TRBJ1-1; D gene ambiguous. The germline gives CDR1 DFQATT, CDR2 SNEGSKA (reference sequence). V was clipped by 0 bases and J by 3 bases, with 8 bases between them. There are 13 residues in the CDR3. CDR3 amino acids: CSARDRSHTEAFF. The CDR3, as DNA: TGCAGTGCTAGAGACAGGTCACACACTGAAGCTTTCTTT.

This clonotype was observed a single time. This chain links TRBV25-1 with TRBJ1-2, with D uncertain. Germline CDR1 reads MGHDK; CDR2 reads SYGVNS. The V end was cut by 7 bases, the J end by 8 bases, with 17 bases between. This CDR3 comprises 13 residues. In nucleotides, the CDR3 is TGTGCCAGCACCCTAAAAGGGTGGCGGGGCTACACCTTC. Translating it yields CASTLKGWRGYTF.

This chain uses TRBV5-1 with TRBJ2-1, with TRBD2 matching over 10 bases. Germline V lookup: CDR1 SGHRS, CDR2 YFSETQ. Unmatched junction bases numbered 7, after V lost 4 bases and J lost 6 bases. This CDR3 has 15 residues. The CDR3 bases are TGCGCCAGCAGCCTGACTAGCGGGCGAACCAATGAGCAGTTCTTC. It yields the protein CASSLTSGRTNEQFF.

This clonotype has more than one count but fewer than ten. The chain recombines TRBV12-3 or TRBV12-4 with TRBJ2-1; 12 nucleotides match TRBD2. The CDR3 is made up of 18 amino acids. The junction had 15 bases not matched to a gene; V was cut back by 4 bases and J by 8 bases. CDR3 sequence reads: CASSSGLAGLHFGDEQFF. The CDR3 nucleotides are TGTGCCAGCAGTTCCGGACTAGCGGGGCTCCACTTCGGGGATGAGCAGTTCTTC.

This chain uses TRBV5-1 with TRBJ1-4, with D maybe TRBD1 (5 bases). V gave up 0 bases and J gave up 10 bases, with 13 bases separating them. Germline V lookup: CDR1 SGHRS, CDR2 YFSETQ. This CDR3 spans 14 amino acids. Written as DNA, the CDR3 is TGCGCCAGCAGCTTGGATGCCCCCGGGGGAAAACTGTTTTTT. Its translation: CASSLDAPGGKLFF.

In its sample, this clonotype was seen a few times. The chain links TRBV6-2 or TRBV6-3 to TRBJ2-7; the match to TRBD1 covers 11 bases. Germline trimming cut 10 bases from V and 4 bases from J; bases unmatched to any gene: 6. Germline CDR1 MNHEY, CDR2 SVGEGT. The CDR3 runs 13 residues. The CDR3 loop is CATTGTGGYEQYF. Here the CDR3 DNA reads TGTGCCACCACCGGGACAGGGGGGTACGAGCAGTACTTC.

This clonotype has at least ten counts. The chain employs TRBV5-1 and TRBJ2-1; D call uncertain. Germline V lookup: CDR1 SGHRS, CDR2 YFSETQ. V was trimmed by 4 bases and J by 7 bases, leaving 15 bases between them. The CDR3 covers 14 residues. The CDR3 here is CASSGKGLPNEQFF. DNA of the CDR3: TGCGCCAGCAGCGGAAAGGGTTTACCTAATGAGCAGTTCTTC.

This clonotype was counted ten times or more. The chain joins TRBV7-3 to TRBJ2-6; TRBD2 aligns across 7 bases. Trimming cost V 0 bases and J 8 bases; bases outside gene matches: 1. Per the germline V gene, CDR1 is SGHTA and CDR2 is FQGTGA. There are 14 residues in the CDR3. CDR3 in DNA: TGTGCCAGCAGCTTAACGGGGGGGTCCAACGTCCTGACTTTC. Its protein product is CASSLTGGSNVLTF.

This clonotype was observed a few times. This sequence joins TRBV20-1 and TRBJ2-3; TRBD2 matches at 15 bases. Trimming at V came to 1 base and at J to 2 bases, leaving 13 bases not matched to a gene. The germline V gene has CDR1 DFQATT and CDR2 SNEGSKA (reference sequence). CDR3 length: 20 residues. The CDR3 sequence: CSARGFLWTSGREYTDTQYF. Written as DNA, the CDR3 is TGCAGTGCTAGAGGGTTCCTGTGGACTAGCGGGAGGGAATACACAGATACGCAGTATTTT.